What follows are 28 T cell receptor beta chains derived from one specimen sequenced in a study of early T cells in non-severe SARS-CoV-2 infection (dated by TCRdb to 2020 to 2023). The protocol used for the library was 5' RACE. Sequencing was performed on a NextSeq 500. Through fastp at Q25 and MiXCR, TCRdb rebuilt clones from the public reads, retaining in-frame beta chains. Rows with one shared CDR3 protein collapse into an entry with the most common genes and DNA. The sample table holds tens of thousands of distinct CDR3 sequences, of which around 9.3% were seen once. The ten biggest clones cover approximately 15% of the sample. The sample taken for sequencing was whole blood. These receptors originate from an adult who was a healthcare worker with PCR-confirmed SARS-CoV-2 infection or an uninfected control (not recorded which).

The J gene is TRBJ2-3, the V gene TRBV29-1; D perhaps matches TRBD1 (5 bases). This CDR3 comprises 13 residues. The germline V gene encodes CDR1 SQVTM and CDR2 ANQGSEA. The V gene lost 8 bases and the J gene lost 2 bases, with 14 bases spanning the gap. CDR3: CSPWAGSTDTQYF. The CDR3 region has the DNA TGCAGCCCGTGGGCAGGGTCCACAGATACGCAGTATTTT.

The gene calls are TRBV20-1 and TRBJ2-2; 15 bases line up with TRBD2. J gave up 2 bases and V 6 bases, and 4 bases lay outside the gene matches. This CDR3 comprises 16 residues. Germline values: CDR1 DFQATT, CDR2 SNEGSKA (reference sequence). DNA of the CDR3: TGCAGTGCCAGGACTAGCGGGAGGGCCAACACCGGGGAGCTGTTTTTT. This encodes CSARTSGRANTGELFF.

This clonotype appeared many times. V gene TRBV9 combines with J gene TRBJ1-1, with D unresolved. Germline assignment: CDR1 SGDLS and CDR2 YYNGEE. This CDR3 has 14 amino acids. V was clipped by 0 bases and J by 1 base, with 7 bases between them. The CDR3 spells CASSVGIGNTEAFF. The CDR3 DNA follows: TGTGCCAGCAGCGTAGGGATAGGGAACACTGAAGCTTTCTTT.

In this sample, this clonotype turned up many times. J is TRBJ2-7 and V is TRBV7-2; 11 nucleotides match TRBD1. The CDR3 is made up of 15 amino acids. Per germline, CDR1 SGHTA and CDR2 FQGNSA. V trimming: 5 bases; J trimming: 4 bases; junction bases outside the gene matches: 7. The CDR3 spells CASSPRTGGEYEQYF. The CDR3 bases are TGTGCCAGCAGCCCCAGGACAGGGGGCGAGTACGAGCAGTACTTC.

This clonotype was detected many times. V and J are TRBV24-1 and TRBJ2-1, with 8 bases that match TRBD1. The CDR3 has 14 residues. Per the germline V gene, CDR1 is KGHDR and CDR2 is SFDVKD. Trimming at V came to 3 bases and at J to 7 bases, leaving 4 bases not matched to a gene. The CDR3 loop reads CATSDRTGLNEQFF. Here the CDR3 DNA reads TGTGCCACCAGTGATCGGACAGGGCTGAATGAGCAGTTCTTC.

V and J are TRBV27 and TRBJ2-1; 9 bases are a match to TRBD2. The ends lost 5 bases at V and 4 bases at J; junction bases unmatched: 3. Per germline, CDR1 MNHEY and CDR2 SMNVEV (reference sequence). The CDR3 has 14 amino acids. The DNA for the CDR3 is TGTGCCAGCAGTAATAGCGGGAGATACAATGAGCAGTTCTTC. Translated: CASSNSGRYNEQFF.

This clonotype was picked up many times. The CDR3 DNA is TGCAGTGCTCACCGACAGGGAAGGGCAACTGGGGGCTCCTACGAGCAGTACTTC. Protein: CSAHRQGRATGGSYEQYF. The V and J genes are TRBV20-1 and TRBJ2-7; TRBD1 agrees at 7 bases. The V gene end was trimmed by 5 bases and the J gene end by 0 bases; junction bases not matched to a gene: 19. Germline V CDR1 and CDR2: DFQATT, SNEGSKA (reference sequence). The CDR3 sequence is 18 residues long.

This clonotype was picked up a small number of times. The chain has TRBV7-2 and TRBJ2-7; 7 positions agree with TRBD2. CDR3 length: 15 amino acids. Germline V CDR1 and CDR2: SGHTA, FQGNSA. Trimming removed 5 bases from V and 2 bases from J; junction bases left unmatched: 9. CDR3 sequence (DNA): TGTGCCAGCAGCCGTGCGGCTAGCGGACCCTACGAGCAGTACTTC. Its translation is CASSRAASGPYEQYF.

This clonotype was seen at least ten times. V gene TRBV12-3 or TRBV12-4 combines with J gene TRBJ1-6; 9 nucleotides line up with TRBD1. This CDR3 comprises 15 residues. Germline trimming cut 6 bases from V and 6 bases from J; bases unmatched to any gene: 6. As DNA, the CDR3 is TGTGCCAGCAGGGAACAGGGGGCTACTAATTCACCCCTCCACTTT. Translating gives CASREQGATNSPLHF.

This rearrangement joins TRBV6-5 to TRBJ2-1, with TRBD1 matching over 7 bases. The CDR3 contains 14 residues. The J segment lost 7 bases and the V segment lost 0 bases, leaving 3 bases of the junction unmatched. Germline V gives CDR1 MNHEY, CDR2 SVGAGI. CDR3 DNA sequence: TGTGCCAGCAGTTACTCGATACAGGGGAATGAGCAGTTCTTC. Protein sequence: CASSYSIQGNEQFF.

The chain is built from TRBV5-1 and TRBJ2-7; D is possibly TRBD1 or TRBD2 (5 bases each). Germline values: CDR1 SGHRS, CDR2 YFSETQ. V was shortened by 4 bases and J by 0 bases, with 14 bases between the two germline ends. This CDR3 has 15 residues. CDR3 DNA sequence: TGCGCCAGCAGCACCGGGGCCCTTCGCTCCTACGAGCAGTACTTC. Its translation: CASSTGALRSYEQYF.

The J gene is TRBJ2-7, the V gene TRBV3-1; D call uncertain. This CDR3 contains 11 residues. CDR1 LGHDT and CDR2 YNNKEL come from the germline V gene (reference sequence). Trimming removed 1 base at V and 7 bases at J, with 5 bases between. The CDR3 sequence is CASSQGKEQYF. The DNA of the CDR3 is TGTGCCAGCAGCCAAGGTAAAGAGCAGTACTTC.

The genes are TRBV5-1 and TRBJ2-1, with D unclear. The CDR3 has 13 amino acids. V lost 1 base and J 6 bases, leaving 8 bases between the germline ends. Germline V gene sequence: CDR1 SGHRS, CDR2 YFSETQ. CDR3 region: CASSLPESNEQFF. CDR3 nucleotides: TGCGCCAGCAGCTTGCCCGAATCCAATGAGCAGTTCTTC.

This clonotype has just a few counts. The rearrangement links TRBV11-2 to TRBJ1-4; 7 bases are shared with TRBD1. The length of the CDR3 is 17 residues. Looked up from germline, CDR1 is SGHAT and CDR2 is FQNNGV. With V trimmed by 0 bases and J by 6 bases, 10 bases remained unmatched. CDR3 residues: CASSLDLRTGVDEKLFF. CDR3 bases: TGTGCCAGCAGCTTAGATCTTAGGACAGGCGTCGATGAAAAACTGTTTTTT.

V gene TRBV4-1 combines with J gene TRBJ2-7, with 7 bases that match TRBD1. The V gene's germline CDR1 is MGHRA and CDR2 YSYEKL. V lost 4 bases, J lost 5 bases, and 17 bases stayed unmatched. This CDR3 is built from 17 residues. The DNA for the CDR3 is TGCGCCAGCAGCCCGCAACCGGGACAGCAAATTGGGAACGAGCAGTACTTC. Translation: CASSPQPGQQIGNEQYF.

This clonotype has at least ten counts. The CDR3 DNA reads as TGTGCCAGCACGGGGCCGAACACCGGGGAGCTGTTTTTT. Protein product: CASTGPNTGELFF. The chain links TRBV11-1 to TRBJ2-2; D may be TRBD1 or TRBD2 (5 bases each). Germline CDR1 SGHAT, CDR2 FQDESV (reference sequence). The ends were cut back, 7 bases at V and 0 bases at J, with 6 bases in the middle. CDR3 length equals 13 residues.

In its sample, this clonotype was seen a few times. The rearrangement joins TRBV7-9 to TRBJ2-1, with TRBD1 matching over 10 bases. The CDR3 length is 16 residues. Unmatched junction bases numbered 9, after V lost 5 bases and J lost 5 bases. Germline loops: CDR1 SEHNR, CDR2 FQNEAQ (reference sequence). Here the CDR3 reads CASSPSRDRGHNEQFF. The CDR3 DNA follows: TGTGCCAGCAGCCCCTCTCGGGACAGGGGACACAATGAGCAGTTCTTC.

This clonotype has more than one count but fewer than ten. The chain uses TRBV7-9 and TRBJ1-2, with 11 bases lining up with TRBD1. The CDR3 length is 14 residues. Germline CDR1 and CDR2: SEHNR and FQNEAQ (reference sequence). V dropped 5 bases and J dropped 7; count of bases not matched to a gene: 6. The CDR3 DNA follows: TGTGCCAGCAGCCTAGGACAGGGGGCGACTGGCTACACCTTC. Amino acid sequence: CASSLGQGATGYTF.

This clonotype was picked up many times. The chain employs TRBV28 and TRBJ2-3; 10 nucleotides line up with TRBD1. The length of the CDR3 is 14 residues. In germline, CDR1 is MDHEN, CDR2 SYDVKM. The ends lost 8 bases at V and 3 bases at J; junction bases unmatched: 5. The CDR3 protein is CASAGTGVTDTQYF. The CDR3 DNA sequence: TGTGCCAGCGCCGGGACAGGGGTAACAGATACGCAGTATTTT.

The genes are TRBV3-1 and TRBJ2-1, with D perhaps being TRBD1 or TRBD2 (5 bases each). With 7 bases removed from V and 0 bases from J, the gap between germline ends came to 16 bases. In germline, CDR1 is LGHDT, CDR2 YNNKEL (reference sequence). This CDR3 has 16 amino acids. CDR3 bases: TGTGCCAGCACCGATTCTGGGGGAAGCTCCTACAATGAGCAGTTCTTC. Translated, it gives CASTDSGGSSYNEQFF.

This clonotype was seen repeatedly, ten times or more. The CDR3 sequence is CASMRLAGETYEQYF. The CDR3 nucleotides are TGTGCCAGCATGAGGCTAGCGGGAGAGACGTACGAGCAGTACTTC. The V and J genes are TRBV6-1 and TRBJ2-7, with 10 bases fitting TRBD2. This CDR3 is built from 15 residues. Germline V gene data show CDR1 as MNHNS and CDR2 as SASEGT. The V and J ends lost 7 bases and 4 bases, in that order; junction bases with no gene match: 10.

This clonotype was found a few times. This chain uses TRBV5-1 with TRBJ2-3, with 9 bases fitting TRBD1. The trim removed 0 bases at V and 3 bases at J, leaving 5 bases unmatched. This CDR3 has 16 amino acids. The germline V gene encodes CDR1 SGHRS and CDR2 YFSETQ. The CDR3 coding sequence is TGCGCCAGCAGCTTGGTTGGACAGGGGTTTACAGATACGCAGTATTTT. This encodes CASSLVGQGFTDTQYF.

There are many counts of this clonotype. This chain uses TRBV28 with TRBJ2-1; 8 nucleotides line up with TRBD1. Trimming at V came to 4 bases and at J to 3 bases, leaving 5 bases not matched to a gene. CDR1 and CDR2 from the germline V gene are MDHEN and SYDVKM. This CDR3 is 15 amino acids long. CDR3 sequence reads: CASSSIGTGYNEQFF. The CDR3 bases are TGTGCCAGCAGTTCGATCGGGACAGGCTACAATGAGCAGTTCTTC. Supplemented by reference TRBV28 and TRBJ2-1, the full variable domain reads DVKVTQSSRYLVKRTGEKVFLECVQDMDHENMFWYRQDPGLGLRLIYFSYDVKMKEKGDIPEGYSVSREKKERFSLILESASTNQTSMYLCASSSIGTGYNEQFFGPGTRLTVL.

Ten or more counts support this clonotype. The genes are TRBV19 and TRBJ2-1; tentatively, D is TRBD2 (6 bases). Trimming left V 6 bases short and J 2 bases short, with 20 bases between. Germline lookup yields CDR1 LNHDA and CDR2 SQIVND (reference sequence). There are 17 residues in the CDR3. The CDR3 is CASRPTSLGLAYNEQFF. DNA for the CDR3: TGTGCCAGTAGACCAACATCACTGGGACTTGCCTACAATGAGCAGTTCTTC.

Ten or more counts support this clonotype. The rearrangement links TRBV7-6 to TRBJ1-2; the D is unclear. V dropped 1 base and J dropped 8 bases, with 11 bases sitting between them. The CDR3 contains 13 residues. Looked up from germline, CDR1 is SGHVS and CDR2 is FNYEAQ. The CDR3 DNA is TGTGCCAGCAGCTTAGGGGGAGGAGGAGGCTACACCTTC. Protein sequence: CASSLGGGGGYTF.

This clonotype was detected only once. The chain employs TRBV12-3 or TRBV12-4 and TRBJ2-7, with D hard to call. The CDR3 loop spans 16 amino acids. The V and J ends lost 1 base and 2 bases respectively, with 15 bases between them. The CDR3 here is CASSLGSAEITYEQYF. The CDR3 DNA is TGTGCCAGCAGTTTAGGTTCGGCAGAGATTACCTACGAGCAGTACTTC.

This rearrangement joins TRBV12-3 or TRBV12-4 to TRBJ2-7; 9 bases are a match to TRBD2. The V gene end was trimmed by 6 bases and the J gene end by 2 bases; junction bases not matched to a gene: 8. This CDR3 spans 15 amino acids. The CDR3 DNA reads TGTGCCAGCAGGGTCGGGGTAGCGGGAGCCTACGAGCAGTACTTC. Protein product: CASRVGVAGAYEQYF.

This clonotype was counted at least ten times. The chain has TRBV6-6 and TRBJ1-1; the match to TRBD1 covers 7 bases. Germline V gene sequence: CDR1 MNHNY, CDR2 SVGAGI (reference sequence). This CDR3 contains 13 residues. After removal of 7 bases from V and 4 bases from J, the junction contained 6 bases not matched to a gene. The CDR3 region is CASKTRDSTEAFF. As DNA, the CDR3 is TGTGCCAGCAAGACCCGGGACAGCACTGAAGCTTTCTTT.